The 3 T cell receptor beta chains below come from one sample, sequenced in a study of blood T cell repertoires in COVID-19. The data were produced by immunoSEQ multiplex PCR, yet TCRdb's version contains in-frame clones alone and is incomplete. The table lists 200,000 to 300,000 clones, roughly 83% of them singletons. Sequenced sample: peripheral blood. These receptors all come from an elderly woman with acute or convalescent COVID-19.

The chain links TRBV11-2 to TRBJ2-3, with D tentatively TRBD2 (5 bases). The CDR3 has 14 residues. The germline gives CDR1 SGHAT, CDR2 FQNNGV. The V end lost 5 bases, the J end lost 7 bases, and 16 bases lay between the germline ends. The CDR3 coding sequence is TGTGCCAGCAGCCCCCAGCGGTCGGAAAATACGCAGTATTTT. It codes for CASSPQRSENTQYF.

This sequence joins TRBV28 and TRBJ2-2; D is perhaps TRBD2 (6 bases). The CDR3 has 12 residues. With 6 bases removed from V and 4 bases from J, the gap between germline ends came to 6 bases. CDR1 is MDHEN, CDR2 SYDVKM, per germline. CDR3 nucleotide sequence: TGTGCCAGCAGGGAGGGCACCGGGGAGCTGTTTTTT. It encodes CASREGTGELFF.

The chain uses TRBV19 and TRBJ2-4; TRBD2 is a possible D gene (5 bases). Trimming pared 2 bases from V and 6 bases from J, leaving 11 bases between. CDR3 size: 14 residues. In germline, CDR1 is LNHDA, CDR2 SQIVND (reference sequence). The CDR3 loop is CASSIRGSGNIQYF. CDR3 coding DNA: TGTGCCAGTAGTATAAGAGGGTCCGGAAACATTCAGTACTTC.